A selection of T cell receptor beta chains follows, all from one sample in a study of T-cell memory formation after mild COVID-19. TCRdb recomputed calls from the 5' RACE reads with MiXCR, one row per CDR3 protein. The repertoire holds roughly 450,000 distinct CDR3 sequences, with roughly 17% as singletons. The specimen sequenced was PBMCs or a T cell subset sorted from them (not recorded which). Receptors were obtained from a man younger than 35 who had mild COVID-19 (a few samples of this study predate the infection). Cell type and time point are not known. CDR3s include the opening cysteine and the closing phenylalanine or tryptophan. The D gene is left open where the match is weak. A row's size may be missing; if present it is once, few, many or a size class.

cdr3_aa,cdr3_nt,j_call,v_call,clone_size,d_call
CASSFAGTGGRDTQYF,TGTGCCAGCAGTTTCGCGGGGACAGGGGGCAGAGATACGCAGTATTTT,TRBJ2-3,TRBV28,few,TRBD1
CATSRDAGWDEKLFF,TGTGCCACCAGCAGAGATGCAGGGTGGGATGAAAAACTGTTTTTT,TRBJ1-4,TRBV15,NA,NA
CASSEDYTVELFF,TGTGCCAGCAGTGAAGACTACACCGTGGAGCTGTTTTTT,TRBJ2-2,TRBV2,NA,NA
CASSYLGTASNQPQHF,TGTGCCAGCAGTTACTTGGGGACAGCAAGCAATCAGCCCCAGCATTTT,TRBJ1-5,TRBV6-6,few,TRBD1
CASSQASGAPYEQYF,TGCGCCAGCAGCCAAGCCAGTGGCGCCCCCTACGAGCAGTACTTC,TRBJ2-7,TRBV4-1,NA,NA
CASNNRGYEETQYF,TGTGCCAGCAATAATAGGGGGTACGAAGAGACCCAGTACTTC,TRBJ2-5,TRBV12-3/TRBV12-4,NA,NA
CASSSIEYTQYF,TGTGCCAGCAGTTCGATTGAGTATACGCAGTATTTT,TRBJ2-3,TRBV6-5,many,NA
CSARHRELNTEAFF,TGCAGTGCTAGACATAGAGAGTTGAACACTGAAGCTTTCTTT,TRBJ1-1,TRBV20-1,once,NA
CASSPPSGGNGELFF,TGTGCCAGCAGCCCCCCCTCCGGGGGTAACGGGGAGCTGTTTTTT,TRBJ2-2,TRBV7-2,few,NA
CASSQDRGQLTDTQYF,TGCGCCAGCAGCCAAGATCGCGGGCAACTCACAGATACGCAGTATTTT,TRBJ2-3,TRBV4-1,NA,NA
CASSQEFNLDRVGYGYTF,TGTGCCAGCAGCCAAGAATTCAACCTGGACAGGGTTGGCTATGGCTACACCTTC,TRBJ1-2,TRBV3-1,few,TRBD1
CASSLPYYEQYF,TGTGCCAGCAGCCTCCCCTACTACGAGCAGTACTTC,TRBJ2-7,TRBV7-2,few,NA
CASSQGPGDEQFF,TGTGCCAGCAGCCAAGGGCCCGGCGATGAGCAGTTCTTC,TRBJ2-1,TRBV11-2,NA,NA
CASSLGVRSPLHF,TGTGCCAGCAGCCTAGGGGTGAGGTCACCCCTCCACTTT,TRBJ1-6,TRBV14,few,NA
CASSFGTGGIPEAFF,TGTGCCAGCAGTTTCGGGACAGGGGGCATCCCTGAAGCTTTCTTT,TRBJ1-1,TRBV12-3/TRBV12-4,few,TRBD1
CASSLVPADYNSPLHF,TGCGCCAGCAGCTTGGTTCCGGCGGATTATAATTCACCCCTCCACTTT,TRBJ1-6,TRBV5-1,few,NA
CASSQALWRYTQYF,TGTGCCAGCAGCCAAGCCCTGTGGCGATATACGCAGTATTTT,TRBJ2-3,TRBV14,few,NA
CASSGAVWGSKNIQYF,TGTGCCAGCAGCGGGGCGGTTTGGGGTTCCAAAAACATTCAGTACTTC,TRBJ2-4,TRBV7-2,NA,NA
CASSQYSSGARTSTDTQYF,TGCGCCAGCAGCCAGTACTCTAGCGGGGCCCGAACTAGCACAGATACGCAGTATTTT,TRBJ2-3,TRBV4-1,NA,TRBD2
CASSSGRRETQYF,TGTGCCAGCAGCTCCGGTCGGAGGGAGACCCAGTACTTC,TRBJ2-5,TRBV7-3,few,NA
CASTTSETFYEQYF,TGTGCCAGTACGACTAGCGAGACGTTCTACGAGCAGTACTTC,TRBJ2-7,TRBV12-3/TRBV12-4,NA,TRBD2
CASSHGHVLDSPLHF,TGCGCCAGCAGCCACGGACATGTCCTTGATTCACCCCTCCACTTT,TRBJ1-6,TRBV5-1,few,NA
CASSFTIQETQYF,TGTGCCAGCAGCTTTACAATCCAAGAGACCCAGTACTTC,TRBJ2-5,TRBV7-9,many,NA
CASRAPRPGQPQHF,TGTGCCAGCAGAGCCCCTAGACCGGGGCAGCCCCAGCATTTT,TRBJ1-5,TRBV2,NA,NA
CAISEKTGKGEKLFF,TGTGCCATCAGTGAGAAGACTGGGAAGGGGGAAAAACTGTTTTTT,TRBJ1-4,TRBV10-3,NA,NA
CASSLVPGENIQYF,TGTGCCAGCAGCTTGGTTCCAGGGGAAAACATTCAGTACTTC,TRBJ2-4,TRBV5-5,few,NA
CASSRLTRRTGELFF,TGTGCCAGCAGCCGACTCACCCGACGCACCGGGGAGCTGTTTTTT,TRBJ2-2,TRBV5-6,NA,NA
CASSLRSGGAQETQYF,TGCGCCAGCAGCTTGAGGAGCGGGGGGGCCCAAGAGACCCAGTACTTC,TRBJ2-5,TRBV5-1,NA,TRBD2
CSVGDSEAFF,TGCAGCGTTGGCGACAGTGAAGCTTTCTTT,TRBJ1-1,TRBV29-1,many,NA
CASMGSGANVLTF,TGTGCCAGCATGGGCTCTGGGGCCAACGTCCTGACTTTC,TRBJ2-6,TRBV6-4,few,NA
CASNPLGDPNGYTF,TGTGCCAGCAACCCCCTGGGGGATCCTAATGGCTACACCTTC,TRBJ1-2,TRBV7-9,NA,NA
CASSLTALKETQYF,TGTGCCAGCAGCTTGACAGCGCTAAAAGAGACCCAGTACTTC,TRBJ2-5,TRBV5-5,few,NA
CASSHKTGGTEAFF,TGTGCCAGCAGCCACAAAACAGGGGGGACTGAAGCTTTCTTT,TRBJ1-1,TRBV11-2,NA,TRBD1